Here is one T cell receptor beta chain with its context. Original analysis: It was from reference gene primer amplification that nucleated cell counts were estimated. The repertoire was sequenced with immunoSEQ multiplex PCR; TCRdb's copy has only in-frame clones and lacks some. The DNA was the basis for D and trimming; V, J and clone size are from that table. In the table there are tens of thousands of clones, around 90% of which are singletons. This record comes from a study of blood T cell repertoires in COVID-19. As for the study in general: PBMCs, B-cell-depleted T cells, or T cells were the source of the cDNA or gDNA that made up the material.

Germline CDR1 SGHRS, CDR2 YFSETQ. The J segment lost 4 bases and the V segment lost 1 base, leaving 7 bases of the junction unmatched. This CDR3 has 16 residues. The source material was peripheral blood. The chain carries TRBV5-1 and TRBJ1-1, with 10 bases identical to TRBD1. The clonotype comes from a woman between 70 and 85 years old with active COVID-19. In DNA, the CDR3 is TGCGCCAGCAGCTTGCAGACAGGGGGCTTTGGCACTGAAGCTTTCTTT. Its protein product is CASSLQTGGFGTEAFF.